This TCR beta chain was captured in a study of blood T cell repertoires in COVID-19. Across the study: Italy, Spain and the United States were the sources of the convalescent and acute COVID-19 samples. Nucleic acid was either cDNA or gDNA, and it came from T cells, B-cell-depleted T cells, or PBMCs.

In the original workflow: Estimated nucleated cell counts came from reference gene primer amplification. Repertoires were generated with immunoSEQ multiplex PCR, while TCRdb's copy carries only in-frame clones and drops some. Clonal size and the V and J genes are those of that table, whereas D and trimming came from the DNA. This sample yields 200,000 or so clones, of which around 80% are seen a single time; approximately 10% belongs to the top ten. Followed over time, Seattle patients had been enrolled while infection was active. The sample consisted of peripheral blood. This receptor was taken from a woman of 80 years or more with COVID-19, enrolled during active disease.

The CDR3 nucleotides read TGTGCCAGCAGCCTCCGGGACAGGGAACCCTACGAGCAGTACTTC. Translating gives CASSLRDREPYEQYF. V usage is TRBV3-1 (or the pseudogene TRBV3-2) and J usage is TRBJ2-7, with TRBD1 matching 9 bases. Germline assignment: CDR1 LGHDT and CDR2 YNNKEL (reference sequence). Trimming cost V 4 bases and J 2 bases; bases outside gene matches: 6. CDR3 length: 15 residues.